Listed here are 11 T cell receptor beta chains from one sample, sequenced in a study of T cell repertoires in cytomegalovirus infection. TCRdb passed the reads through MiXCR, listing each CDR3 protein once. The data show a few hundred thousand distinct CDR3 sequences, about two fifths seen once. Antigens of these TCRs are unknown. The material was cultured PBMCs, obtained from culture after CMV antigen stimulation. The source is a human donor in good health (CMV status not recorded). Some clones in this sample may be carry-over from other donors' samples.

This clonotype was counted many times. This chain uses TRBV7-2 with TRBJ2-7; 8 bases agree with TRBD2. The CDR3 totals 15 residues. Unmatched junction bases numbered 4, after V lost 3 bases and J lost 0 bases. The V gene's germline CDR1 is SGHTA and CDR2 FQGNSA. The CDR3 loop is CASSLTSVNSYEQYF. In DNA form, the CDR3 reads TGTGCCAGCAGCTTGACTAGCGTGAACTCCTACGAGCAGTACTTC.

This chain uses TRBV20-1 with TRBJ2-1; TRBD2 matches at 9 bases. Germline V lookup: CDR1 DFQATT, CDR2 SNEGSKA (reference sequence). With V trimmed by 8 bases and J by 10 bases, 15 bases remained unmatched. The CDR3 covers 14 residues. Here the CDR3 DNA reads TGCAGTCAGTTTCCGGGACTAGCTGGAGGGGAGCAGTTCTTC. Amino acid sequence: CSQFPGLAGGEQFF.

This clonotype showed up just a few times. The chain couples TRBV7-9 to TRBJ1-2; maybe TRBD1 (5 bases). This CDR3 has 18 amino acids. Trimming cost V 3 bases and J 8 bases, with 28 bases left between them. Germline V gene lookup returns CDR1 SEHNR and CDR2 FQNEAQ (reference sequence). DNA for the CDR3: TGTGCCAGCAGCTTTGAAGATCTGGGTCGAGCAGGGACGAAAGGCTACACCTTC. This gives the protein CASSFEDLGRAGTKGYTF.

This clonotype was seen a handful of times. V is TRBV7-8 and J is TRBJ2-5, with TRBD1 as a possible D gene (5 bases). Trimming removed 3 bases at V and 3 bases at J, with 5 bases between. The CDR3 covers 12 residues. Germline V gene data show CDR1 as SGHVS and CDR2 as FQNEAQ. The CDR3 DNA reads TGTGCCAGCAGCTTGACAGAAGAGACCCAGTACTTC. Translated: CASSLTEETQYF.

This chain joins TRBV7-2 and TRBJ1-1; unclear D gene. Trimming took 0 bases from V and 0 from J, leaving 8 bases between them. The CDR3 is made up of 15 amino acids. Germline V gene sequence: CDR1 SGHTA, CDR2 FQGNSA. The CDR3, as DNA: TGTGCCAGCAGCTTAGCACACGGTATGAACACTGAAGCTTTCTTT. Its protein is CASSLAHGMNTEAFF.

The chain recombines TRBV24-1 with TRBJ1-1, with D perhaps matching TRBD1 (5 bases). V was shortened by 3 bases and J by 4 bases, with 14 bases between the two germline ends. The CDR3 is 15 amino acids. Germline CDR1 reads KGHDR; CDR2 reads SFDVKD. The CDR3 sequence is CATSDHTGTGTEAFF. The DNA of the CDR3 is TGTGCCACCAGTGATCACACCGGGACGGGCACTGAAGCTTTCTTT.

The chain uses TRBV12-3 or TRBV12-4 and TRBJ1-4; D is unresolved. The CDR3 loop spans 14 amino acids. Trimming stripped 7 bases from V and 8 bases from J, with 17 bases between. In DNA, the CDR3 is TGTGCCAGCACCGCCGATCAGGCTTACGAAAAACTGTTTTTT. Translation gives CASTADQAYEKLFF.

This clonotype showed up just a few times. In DNA form, the CDR3 reads TGTGCCAGCAGCCCAAGCCGGGACTACCCCACAGATACGCAGTATTTT. It is translated as CASSPSRDYPTDTQYF. The V gene is TRBV7-8, the J gene TRBJ2-3; 7 bases line up with TRBD2. The ends lost 5 bases at V and 2 bases at J; junction bases unmatched: 10. Germline V CDR1 and CDR2: SGHVS, FQNEAQ. The CDR3 extends over 16 amino acids.

This clonotype was counted between two and nine times. The chain employs TRBV6-5 and TRBJ1-5; no clear D. Per the germline V gene, CDR1 is MNHEY and CDR2 is SVGAGI. The germline V and J ends were trimmed by 2 bases and 3 bases, with 5 bases remaining between them. CDR3 length: 13 amino acids. The CDR3 here is CASSYGHNQPQHF. The CDR3 nucleotides read TGTGCCAGCAGTTACGGCCACAATCAGCCCCAGCATTTT.

This chain connects TRBV12-3 or TRBV12-4 to TRBJ2-1, with TRBD2 identical over 11 bases. Trimming removed 5 bases from V and 3 bases from J; junction bases left unmatched: 6. The CDR3 length is 16 residues. CDR3 region: CASSTGGLADYNEQFF. In DNA, the CDR3 is TGTGCCAGCAGTACCGGGGGACTAGCGGACTACAATGAGCAGTTCTTC.

The rearrangement joins TRBV2 to TRBJ2-3, with D unclear. The V and J ends lost 6 bases and 0 bases respectively, with 7 bases between them. This CDR3 has 13 residues. Germline V gene data show CDR1 as SNHLY and CDR2 as FYNNEI. The CDR3 sequence is CASSRESTDTQYF. The CDR3 DNA follows: TGTGCCAGCAGCAGAGAGAGCACAGATACGCAGTATTTT.